The 27 T cell receptor beta chains presented below share a single source sample, sequenced in a study of CD8 T cells in Susac syndrome (dated by TCRdb to the late 2010s). Libraries were made using the immunoSEQ multiplex PCR assay. RNA was extracted using the RNeasy kit, and roughly 0.5 to 1 microgram was reverse transcribed with random hexamers. In TCRdb, the public reads were trimmed at Q25 with fastp and aligned with MiXCR, with productive beta chains retained. CDR3 protein sequences are deduplicated, and each keeps its most common genes and DNA. Recorded for this sample are tens of thousands of distinct CDR3 sequences; 90% to 95% of them occurred a single time. The ten largest clones capture 0.4% to 0.55% of the sample. Sequencing was performed on CD8+ T cells from PBMCs. The source of these receptors is a human donor with multiple sclerosis.

CDR3 sequence reads: CATSRSPRGETQYF. DNA for the CDR3: TGTGCCACCAGCAGATCGCCTAGAGGAGAGACCCAGTACTTC. The chain is built from TRBV15 and TRBJ2-5; no reliable D call. Trimming cost V 2 bases and J 4 bases, with 11 bases left between them. The germline CDR1 and CDR2 sequences are LNHNV and YYDKDF (reference sequence). This CDR3 has 14 residues.

V gene TRBV4-2 combines with J gene TRBJ1-2; tentative D call: TRBD1 (5 bases). The V end was cut by 0 bases, the J end by 3 bases, with 11 bases between. The CDR3 is made up of 15 amino acids. The germline CDR1 and CDR2 sequences are LGHNA and YNFKEQ. The chain's CDR3 is CASSQDSPGDYGYTF. Here the CDR3 DNA reads TGTGCCAGCAGCCAAGACTCTCCGGGGGACTATGGCTACACCTTC.

V is TRBV6-2 or TRBV6-3 and J is TRBJ2-6; D call uncertain. The CDR3 loop spans 18 amino acids. V shed 0 bases and J shed 0 bases, with 12 bases lying between them. The germline V gene encodes CDR1 MNHEY and CDR2 SVGEGT. The CDR3 nucleotides read TGTGCCAGCAGTTACTCGATAGGCCTATCCTCTGGGGCCAACGTCCTGACTTTC. This codes for CASSYSIGLSSGANVLTF.

The V call is TRBV20-1, the J call TRBJ1-5; unclear D gene. Looked up from germline, CDR1 is DFQATT and CDR2 is SNEGSKA (reference sequence). The CDR3 loop spans 16 amino acids. V lost 0 bases to trimming and J lost 0 bases, with 12 bases between them. The CDR3, as DNA: TGCAGTGCTAGAGAAAGGAAGGTTGGTAGCAATCAGCCCCAGCATTTT. Translated: CSARERKVGSNQPQHF.

This clonotype was recorded a few times. The V and J genes are TRBV7-2 and TRBJ1-5; D is undetermined. This CDR3 spans 14 amino acids. V was pared by 3 bases and J by 0 bases, with 6 bases between. Per germline, CDR1 SGHTA and CDR2 FQGNSA. CDR3 sequence (DNA): TGTGCCAGCAGCTTCGTGGATAGCAATCAGCCCCAGCATTTT. Amino acids: CASSFVDSNQPQHF.

The genes are TRBV5-1 and TRBJ1-2; D not certain. Looked up from germline, CDR1 is SGHRS and CDR2 is YFSETQ. There are 17 residues in the CDR3. V dropped 5 bases and J dropped 4 bases, with 24 bases sitting between them. The CDR3 coding sequence is TGCGCCAGCAGTTCTCCGGAGATTGAAGGGTTCGGCTATGGCTACACCTTC. This gives the protein CASSSPEIEGFGYGYTF.

This chain uses TRBV30 with TRBJ1-1; D gene uncertain. V lost 2 bases and J lost 7, with 8 bases in between. Per the germline V gene, CDR1 is GTSNPN and CDR2 is SVGIG (reference sequence). The length of the CDR3 is 11 residues. CDR3 nucleotides: TGTGCCTGGAGTTCGTACGGTGAAGCTTTCTTT. It is translated as CAWSSYGEAFF.

This rearrangement joins TRBV27 to TRBJ2-1; TRBD1 might be the D (6 bases). Trimming left V 8 bases short and J 7 bases short, with 15 bases between. The length of the CDR3 is 13 residues. Germline V lookup: CDR1 MNHEY, CDR2 SMNVEV (reference sequence). The CDR3 region has the DNA TGTGCCAGCGGACAAGGGGGTTCAAATGAGCAGTTCTTC. It specifies CASGQGGSNEQFF.

The chain couples TRBV7-9 to TRBJ2-7; 9 bases align to TRBD1. Losses at the gene ends were 8 bases for V and 5 bases for J; bases not matched to a gene: 10. This CDR3 contains 14 residues. The germline CDR1 and CDR2 sequences are SEHNR and FQNEAQ (reference sequence). The CDR3 loop is CASRETGGSHEQYF. In DNA, the CDR3 is TGTGCCAGCCGGGAGACAGGGGGTAGTCACGAGCAGTACTTC. Supplemented by reference TRBV7-9 and TRBJ2-7, the full variable domain reads DTGVSQNPRHKITKRGQNVTFRCDPISEHNRLYWYRQTLGQGPEFLTYFQNEAQLEKSRLLSDRFSAERPKGSFSTLEIQRTEQGDSAMYLCASRETGGSHEQYFGPGTRLTVT.

The chain has TRBV14 and TRBJ1-1; tentatively, D is TRBD1 (5 bases). The germline V and J ends were trimmed by 4 bases and 4 bases, with 19 bases remaining between them. This CDR3 comprises 16 residues. Germline assignment: CDR1 SGHDN and CDR2 FVKESK. CDR3 sequence reads: CASSLGGARWVTEAFF. In DNA form, the CDR3 reads TGTGCCAGCAGCCTTGGAGGGGCGCGGTGGGTCACTGAAGCTTTCTTT.

The rearrangement uses TRBV5-1 and TRBJ2-5, with no clear D. The CDR3 runs to 11 residues. Germline V gene lookup returns CDR1 SGHRS and CDR2 YFSETQ. V was clipped by 6 bases and J by 5 bases, with 8 bases between them. In DNA, the CDR3 is TGCGCCAGCACACCGCGGGAGACCCAGTACTTC. It translates to CASTPRETQYF. The full variable domain, rest sourced from reference TRBV5-1 and TRBJ2-5, is KAGVTQTPRYLIKTRGQQVTLSCSPISGHRSVSWYQQTPGQGLQFLFEYFSETQRNKGNFPGRFSGRQFSNSRSEMNVSTLELGDSALYLCASTPRETQYFGPGTRLLVL.

The gene calls are TRBV20-1 and TRBJ2-5, with TRBD2 matching over 13 bases. The V and J ends lost 3 bases and 5 bases, in that order; junction bases with no gene match: 9. CDR1 and CDR2 (germline): DFQATT, SNEGSKA (reference sequence). The CDR3 is made up of 16 amino acids. The CDR3 DNA is TGCAGTGCTAGTGGAACTAGCGGGGGGGCCTGGGAGACCCAGTACTTC. The encoded protein is CSASGTSGGAWETQYF.

V gene TRBV11-2 combines with J gene TRBJ2-5; 8 bases match TRBD1. The germline gives CDR1 SGHAT, CDR2 FQNNGV. The CDR3 length is 18 residues. V lost 0 bases and J lost 5; bases outside the gene matches: 14. CDR3 protein: CASSLEWWDRSMLETQYF. In nucleotides, the CDR3 is TGTGCCAGCAGCTTAGAGTGGTGGGACAGGAGTATGTTGGAGACCCAGTACTTC. Based on the CDR3 plus reference TRBV11-2 and TRBJ2-5, the full variable domain is EAGVAQSPRYKIIEKRQSVAFWCNPISGHATLYWYQQILGQGPKLLIQFQNNGVVDDSQLPKDRFSAERLKGVDSTLKIQPAKLEDSAVYLCASSLEWWDRSMLETQYFGPGTRLLVL.

J is TRBJ2-7 and V is TRBV4-2; 7 bases match TRBD1. This CDR3 contains 13 residues. Germline V gene lookup returns CDR1 LGHNA and CDR2 YNFKEQ. The ends lost 5 bases at V and 0 bases at J; junction bases unmatched: 1. CDR3 amino acids: CASSGDSSYEQYF. CDR3 nucleotides: TGTGCCAGCAGCGGGGACAGCTCCTACGAGCAGTACTTC.

The chain carries TRBV6-4 and TRBJ2-5, with 8 positions matching TRBD2. V lost 2 bases, J lost 2 bases, and 4 bases stayed unmatched. Germline V gives CDR1 MRHNA, CDR2 SNTAGT. The CDR3 contains 15 residues. The CDR3 DNA reads as TGTGCCAGCAGTGACGACCGCGGGGGGCAAGAGACCCAGTACTTC. Translated, it gives CASSDDRGGQETQYF.

This sequence joins TRBV5-4 and TRBJ1-2; no clear D gene. Germline CDR1 is SGHNT and CDR2 is YYREEE (reference sequence). V was cut by 2 bases and J by 3 bases, with 14 bases left in between. CDR3 length: 15 amino acids. CDR3 DNA sequence: TGTGCCAGCAGCTTAATCTTCCCAGGAGACTATGGCTACACCTTC. Translated, it gives CASSLIFPGDYGYTF.

The chain combines TRBV7-8 with TRBJ2-1; 9 bases line up with TRBD2. Germline CDR1 SGHVS, CDR2 FQNEAQ. The CDR3 spans 16 residues. Unmatched junction bases numbered 13, after V lost 1 base and J lost 12 bases. CDR3 coding DNA: TGTGCCAGCAGCTTAGGTACTAGCGGGCCTATAGGGTGGCAGTTCTTC. It is translated as CASSLGTSGPIGWQFF.

The chain combines TRBV25-1 with TRBJ2-1, with unresolved D. V lost 2 bases, J lost 10 bases, and 3 bases lay in between. Germline loops: CDR1 MGHDK, CDR2 SYGVNS. This CDR3 comprises 10 residues. The CDR3 reads CASSELEQFF. Here the CDR3 DNA reads TGTGCCAGCAGTGAACTCGAGCAGTTCTTC. Supplemented by reference TRBV25-1 and TRBJ2-1, the full variable domain reads EADIYQTPRYLVIGTGKKITLECSQTMGHDKMYWYQQDPGMELHLIHYSYGVNSTEKGDLSSESTVSRIRTEHFPLTLESARPSHTSQYLCASSELEQFFGPGTRLTVL.

As DNA, the CDR3 is TGTGCCAGCGCCAGACAAGGGGCGGGTCAGCCCCAGCATTTT. This gives the protein CASARQGAGQPQHF. The chain uses TRBV7-2 and TRBJ1-5, with D perhaps TRBD1 (5 bases). V was clipped by 8 bases and J by 6 bases, with 17 bases between them. Germline lookup yields CDR1 SGHTA and CDR2 FQGNSA. CDR3 length equals 14 residues.

The CDR3 reads CSARTGGSYEQYF. DNA for the CDR3: TGCAGTGCTCGGACAGGGGGCTCCTACGAGCAGTACTTC. The chain combines TRBV20-1 with TRBJ2-7; 10 bases agree with TRBD1. Losses at the gene ends were 5 bases for V and 0 bases for J; bases not matched to a gene: 1. The length of the CDR3 is 13 residues. From germline, CDR1 is DFQATT and CDR2 SNEGSKA (reference sequence).

V usage is TRBV10-3 and J usage is TRBJ1-2, with D unresolved. V lost 6 bases and J 5 bases, leaving 10 bases between the germline ends. Germline values: CDR1 ENHRY, CDR2 SYGVKD. The CDR3 spans 12 residues. This CDR3 is CAIRTLLYGYTF. As DNA, the CDR3 is TGTGCCATCAGGACCCTCTTGTATGGCTACACCTTC.

This clonotype was seen more than once but under ten times. The chain couples TRBV28 to TRBJ2-7; perhaps TRBD2 as D (6 bases). The CDR3 runs 13 residues. V lost 4 bases, J lost 2 bases, and 9 bases lay in between. Per the germline V gene, CDR1 is MDHEN and CDR2 is SYDVKM. CDR3: CASSSGLPYEQYF. The CDR3 DNA sequence: TGTGCCAGCAGTTCGGGACTTCCCTACGAGCAGTACTTC.

The chain combines TRBV7-2 with TRBJ1-2; D not certain. Trimming pared 3 bases from V and 4 bases from J, leaving 9 bases between. The CDR3 is made up of 13 amino acids. Germline V CDR1 and CDR2: SGHTA, FQGNSA. The CDR3 coding sequence is TGTGCCAGCAGCTTCGGACGGAGCTATGGCTACACCTTC. Protein: CASSFGRSYGYTF.

Note on this clonotype: A single base separates this from a much larger clone, so it may be a read error. The chain links TRBV29-1 to TRBJ2-2; maybe TRBD1 (6 bases). Trimming left V 8 bases short and J 3 bases short, with 16 bases between. Germline CDR1 SQVTM, CDR2 ANQGSEA. The length of the CDR3 is 14 residues. CDR3 DNA: TGCAGCCTCAAAGGGGGACGCGACACCGGGGAGCTGTTTTTT. Its translation is CSLKGGRDTGELFF.

The V and J genes are TRBV6-5 and TRBJ2-3; D is perhaps TRBD2 (5 bases). Germline lookup yields CDR1 MNHEY and CDR2 SVGAGI. V lost 4 bases, J lost 8 bases, and 28 bases lay in between. The CDR3 length is 18 residues. CDR3 region: CASSSPLGSGPGRGTQYF. The DNA of the CDR3 is TGTGCCAGCAGTTCGCCCCTTGGGAGCGGTCCCGGTCGGGGTACGCAGTATTTT.

This chain links TRBV19 with TRBJ1-1; D is unclear. The V end lost 3 bases, the J end lost 9 bases, and 11 bases lay between the germline ends. CDR3 length equals 12 residues. Looked up from germline, CDR1 is LNHDA and CDR2 is SQIVND (reference sequence). The CDR3, as DNA: TGTGCCAGTAGTATCGATCGAAGCAAAGCTTTCTTT. This codes for CASSIDRSKAFF.

The CDR3 coding sequence is TGTGCCAGCAGTGTGCCAGGACAGGGGGCCGCTGAAGCTTTCTTT. Residues: CASSVPGQGAAEAFF. The chain has TRBV2 and TRBJ1-1; TRBD1 matches at 11 bases. The CDR3 spans 15 residues. CDR1 SNHLY and CDR2 FYNNEI come from the germline V gene. With V trimmed by 4 bases and J by 6 bases, 7 bases remained unmatched. Full variable domain (remainder filled in from reference TRBV2 and TRBJ1-1): EPEVTQTPSHQVTQMGQEVILRCVPISNHLYFYWYRQILGQKVEFLVSFYNNEISEKSEIFDDQFSVERPDGSNFTLKIRSTKLEDSAMYFCASSVPGQGAAEAFFGQGTRLTVV.